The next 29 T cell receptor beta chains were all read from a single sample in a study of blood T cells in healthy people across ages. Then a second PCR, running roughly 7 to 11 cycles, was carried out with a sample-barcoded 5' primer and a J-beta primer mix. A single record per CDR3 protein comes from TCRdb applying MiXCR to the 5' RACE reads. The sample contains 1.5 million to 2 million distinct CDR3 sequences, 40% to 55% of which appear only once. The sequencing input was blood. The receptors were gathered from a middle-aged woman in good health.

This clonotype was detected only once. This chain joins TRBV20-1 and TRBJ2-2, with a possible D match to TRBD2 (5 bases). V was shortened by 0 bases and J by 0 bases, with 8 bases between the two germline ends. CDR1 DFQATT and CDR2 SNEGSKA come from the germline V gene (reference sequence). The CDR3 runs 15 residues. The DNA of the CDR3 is TGCAGTGCTAGAGATTTGCGGGCGAACACCGGGGAGCTGTTTTTT. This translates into CSARDLRANTGELFF.

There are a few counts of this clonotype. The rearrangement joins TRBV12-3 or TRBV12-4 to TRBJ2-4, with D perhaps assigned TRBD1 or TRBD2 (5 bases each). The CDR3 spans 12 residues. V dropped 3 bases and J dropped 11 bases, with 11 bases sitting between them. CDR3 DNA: TGTGCCAGCAGTTTCCCCATGGGACTTCAGTACTTC. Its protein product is CASSFPMGLQYF.

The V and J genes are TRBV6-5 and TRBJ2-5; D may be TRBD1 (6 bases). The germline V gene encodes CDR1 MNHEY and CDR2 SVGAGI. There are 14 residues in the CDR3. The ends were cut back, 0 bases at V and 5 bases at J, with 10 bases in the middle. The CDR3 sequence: CASSYSDRRETQYF. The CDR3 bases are TGTGCCAGCAGTTACTCCGACAGGAGGGAGACCCAGTACTTC.

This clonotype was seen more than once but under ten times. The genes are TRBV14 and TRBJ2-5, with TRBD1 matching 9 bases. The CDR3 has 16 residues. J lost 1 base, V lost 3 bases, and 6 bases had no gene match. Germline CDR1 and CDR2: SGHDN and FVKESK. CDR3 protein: CASSHPPGQGQETQYF. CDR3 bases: TGTGCCAGCAGCCACCCGCCGGGACAGGGCCAAGAGACCCAGTACTTC. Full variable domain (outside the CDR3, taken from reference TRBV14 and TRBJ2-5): EAGVTQFPSHSVIEKGQTVTLRCDPISGHDNLYWYRRVMGKEIKFLLHFVKESKQDESGMPNNRFLAERTGGTYSTLKVQPAELEDSGVYFCASSHPPGQGQETQYFGPGTRLLVL.

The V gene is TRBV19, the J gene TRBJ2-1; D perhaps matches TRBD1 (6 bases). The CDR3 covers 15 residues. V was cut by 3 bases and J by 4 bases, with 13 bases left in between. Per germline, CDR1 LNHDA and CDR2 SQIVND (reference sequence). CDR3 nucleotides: TGTGCCAGTAGTATTTGGCGACAGGAGTACAATGAGCAGTTCTTC. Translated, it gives CASSIWRQEYNEQFF. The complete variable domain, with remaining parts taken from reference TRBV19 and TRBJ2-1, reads DGGITQSPKYLFRKEGQNVTLSCEQNLNHDAMYWYRQDPGQGLRLIYYSQIVNDFQKGDIAEGYSVSREKKESFPLTVTSAQKNPTAFYLCASSIWRQEYNEQFFGPGTRLTVL.

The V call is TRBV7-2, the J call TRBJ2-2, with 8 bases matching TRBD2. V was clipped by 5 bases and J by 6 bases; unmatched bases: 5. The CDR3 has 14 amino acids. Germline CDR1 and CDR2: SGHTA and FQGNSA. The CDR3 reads CASSRGGSSGELFF. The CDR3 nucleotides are TGTGCCAGCAGCCGCGGGGGGTCCTCCGGGGAGCTGTTTTTT.

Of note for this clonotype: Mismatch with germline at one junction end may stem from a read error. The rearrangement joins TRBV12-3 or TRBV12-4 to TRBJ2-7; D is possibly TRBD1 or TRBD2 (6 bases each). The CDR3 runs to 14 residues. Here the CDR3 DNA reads TGTGCCAGCAGTTCCACGGGGGCCCCCTACAAGCAGTACTTC. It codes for CASSSTGAPYKQYF.

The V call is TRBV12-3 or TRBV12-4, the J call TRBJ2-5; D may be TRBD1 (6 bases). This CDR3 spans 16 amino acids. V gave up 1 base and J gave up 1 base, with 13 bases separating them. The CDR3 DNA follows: TGTGCCAGCAGTTTAGGAGGAAACAGGGTCCAAGAGACCCAGTACTTC. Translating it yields CASSLGGNRVQETQYF.

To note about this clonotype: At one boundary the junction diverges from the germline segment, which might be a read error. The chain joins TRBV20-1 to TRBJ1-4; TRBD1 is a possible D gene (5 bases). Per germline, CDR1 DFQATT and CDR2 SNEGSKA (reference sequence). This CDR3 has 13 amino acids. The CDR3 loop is CSAPGRGNEELFF. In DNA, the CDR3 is TGCAGTGCCCCGGGACGGGGGAATGAAGAACTGTTTTTT.

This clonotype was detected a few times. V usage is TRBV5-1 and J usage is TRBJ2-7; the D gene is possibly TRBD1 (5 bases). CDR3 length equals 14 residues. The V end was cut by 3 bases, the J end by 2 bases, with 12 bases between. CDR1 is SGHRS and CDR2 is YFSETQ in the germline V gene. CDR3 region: CASSWAGNAYEQYF. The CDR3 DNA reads TGCGCCAGCAGCTGGGCAGGGAACGCCTACGAGCAGTACTTC.

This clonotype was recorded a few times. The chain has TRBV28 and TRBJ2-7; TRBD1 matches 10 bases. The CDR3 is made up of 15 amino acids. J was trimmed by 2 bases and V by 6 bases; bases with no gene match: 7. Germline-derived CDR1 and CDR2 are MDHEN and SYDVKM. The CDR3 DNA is TGTGCCAGCAGCCCCCGGGACAGGGGTGCCTACGAGCAGTACTTC. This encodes CASSPRDRGAYEQYF. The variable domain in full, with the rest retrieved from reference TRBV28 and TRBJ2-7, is DVKVTQSSRYLVKRTGEKVFLECVQDMDHENMFWYRQDPGLGLRLIYFSYDVKMKEKGDIPEGYSVSREKKERFSLILESASTNQTSMYLCASSPRDRGAYEQYFGPGTRLTVT.

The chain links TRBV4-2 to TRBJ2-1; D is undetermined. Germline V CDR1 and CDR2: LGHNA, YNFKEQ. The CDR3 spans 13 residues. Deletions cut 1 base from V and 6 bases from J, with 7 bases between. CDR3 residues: CASSQGDVNEQFF. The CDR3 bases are TGTGCCAGCAGCCAAGGTGACGTCAATGAGCAGTTCTTC.

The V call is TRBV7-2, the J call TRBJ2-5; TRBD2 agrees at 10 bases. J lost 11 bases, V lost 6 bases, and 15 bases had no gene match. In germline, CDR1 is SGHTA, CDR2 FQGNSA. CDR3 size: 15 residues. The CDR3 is CASSKPGLATSEQYF. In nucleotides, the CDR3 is TGTGCCAGCAGTAAACCGGGACTAGCGACGTCTGAGCAGTACTTC.

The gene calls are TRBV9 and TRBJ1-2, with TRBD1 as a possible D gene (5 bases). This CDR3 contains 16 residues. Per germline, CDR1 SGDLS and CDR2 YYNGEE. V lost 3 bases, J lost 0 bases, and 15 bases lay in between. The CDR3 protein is CASSDPAGFSNYGYTF. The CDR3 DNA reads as TGTGCCAGCAGCGATCCTGCAGGGTTTTCTAACTATGGCTACACCTTC.

The CDR3 loop reads CASSEARLNTEAFF. CDR3 DNA sequence: TGTGCCAGCAGTGAAGCGCGTCTGAACACTGAAGCTTTCTTT. This sequence joins TRBV6-1 and TRBJ1-1; no firm D call. The CDR3 length is 14 residues. Germline loops: CDR1 MNHNS, CDR2 SASEGT. The V end lost 0 bases, the J end lost 0 bases, and 5 bases lay between the germline ends.

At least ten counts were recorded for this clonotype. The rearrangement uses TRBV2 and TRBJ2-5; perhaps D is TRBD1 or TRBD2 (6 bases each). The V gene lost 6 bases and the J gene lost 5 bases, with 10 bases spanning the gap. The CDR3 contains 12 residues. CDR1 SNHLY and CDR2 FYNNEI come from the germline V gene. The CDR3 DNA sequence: TGTGCCAGCAGCGGAGGGGGTGAGACCCAGTACTTC. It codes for CASSGGGETQYF.

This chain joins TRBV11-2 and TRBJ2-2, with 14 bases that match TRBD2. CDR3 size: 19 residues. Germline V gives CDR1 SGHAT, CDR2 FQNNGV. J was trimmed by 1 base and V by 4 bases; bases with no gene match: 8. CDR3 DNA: TGTGCCAGCAGCTATGGGACCGGACTAGCGGGGGGGAACACCGGGGAGCTGTTTTTT. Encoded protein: CASSYGTGLAGGNTGELFF.

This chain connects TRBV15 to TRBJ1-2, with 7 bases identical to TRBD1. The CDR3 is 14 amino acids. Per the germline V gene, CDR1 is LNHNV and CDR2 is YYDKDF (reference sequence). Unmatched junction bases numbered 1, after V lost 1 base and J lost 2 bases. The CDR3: CATSRGTGNYGYTF. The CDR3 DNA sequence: TGTGCCACCAGCAGAGGGACAGGAAACTATGGCTACACCTTC.

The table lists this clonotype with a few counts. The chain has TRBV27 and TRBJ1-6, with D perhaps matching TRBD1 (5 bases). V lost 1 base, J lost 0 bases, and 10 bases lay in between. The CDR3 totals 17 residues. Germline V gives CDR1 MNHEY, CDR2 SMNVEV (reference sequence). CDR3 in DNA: TGTGCCAGCAGTTTATGGCCAGGGAGCTCCTATAATTCACCCCTCCACTTT. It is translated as CASSLWPGSSYNSPLHF.

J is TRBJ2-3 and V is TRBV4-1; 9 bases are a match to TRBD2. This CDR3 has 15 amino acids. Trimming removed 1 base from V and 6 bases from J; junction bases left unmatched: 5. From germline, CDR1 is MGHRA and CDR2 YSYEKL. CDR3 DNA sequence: TGCGCCAGCAGCCAAGGGAGGCTAGCGGGGGATACGCAGTATTTT. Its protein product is CASSQGRLAGDTQYF.

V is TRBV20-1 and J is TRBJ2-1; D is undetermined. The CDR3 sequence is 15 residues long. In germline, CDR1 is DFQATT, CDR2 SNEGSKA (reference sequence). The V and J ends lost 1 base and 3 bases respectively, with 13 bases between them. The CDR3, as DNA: TGCAGTGCTAGAGGTACCTCATTAGGCTACAATGAGCAGTTCTTC. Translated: CSARGTSLGYNEQFF.

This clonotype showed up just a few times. CDR3 loop: CASSFRDQRFF. The DNA of the CDR3 is TGCGCCAGCAGCTTCCGGGACCAACGGTTCTTC. The V and J genes are TRBV5-1 and TRBJ2-1, with D perhaps assigned TRBD1 or TRBD2 (5 bases each). The CDR3 sequence is 11 residues long. Germline CDR1 reads SGHRS; CDR2 reads YFSETQ. Trimming shortened V by 2 bases and J by 15 bases, and 12 bases separated the two germline ends.

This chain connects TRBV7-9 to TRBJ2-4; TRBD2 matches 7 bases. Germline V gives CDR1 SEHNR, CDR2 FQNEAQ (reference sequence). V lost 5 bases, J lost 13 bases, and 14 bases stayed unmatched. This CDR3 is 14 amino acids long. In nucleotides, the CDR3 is TGTGCCAGCAGCCCCAGGGCGGGAGAAGAGGCCCAGTACTTC. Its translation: CASSPRAGEEAQYF.

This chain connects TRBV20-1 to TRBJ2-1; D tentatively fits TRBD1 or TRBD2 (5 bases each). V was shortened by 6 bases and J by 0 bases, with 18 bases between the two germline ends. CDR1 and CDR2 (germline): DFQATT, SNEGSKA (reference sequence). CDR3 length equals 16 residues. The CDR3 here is CSAKRGLESSYNEQFF. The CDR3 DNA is TGCAGTGCCAAGAGGGGCTTGGAGAGCTCCTACAATGAGCAGTTCTTC.

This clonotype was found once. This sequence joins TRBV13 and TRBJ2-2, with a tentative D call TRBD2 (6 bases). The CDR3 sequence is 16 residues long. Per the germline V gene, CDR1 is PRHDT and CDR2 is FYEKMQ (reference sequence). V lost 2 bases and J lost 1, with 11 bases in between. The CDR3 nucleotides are TGTGCCAGCAGCTTATCGCGGCGGGGGAACACCGGGGAGCTGTTTTTT. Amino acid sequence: CASSLSRRGNTGELFF. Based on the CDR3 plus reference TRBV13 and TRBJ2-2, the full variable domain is AAGVIQSPRHLIKEKRETATLKCYPIPRHDTVYWYQQGPGQDPQFLISFYEKMQSDKGSIPDRFSAQQFSDYHSELNMSSLELGDSALYFCASSLSRRGNTGELFFGEGSRLTVL.

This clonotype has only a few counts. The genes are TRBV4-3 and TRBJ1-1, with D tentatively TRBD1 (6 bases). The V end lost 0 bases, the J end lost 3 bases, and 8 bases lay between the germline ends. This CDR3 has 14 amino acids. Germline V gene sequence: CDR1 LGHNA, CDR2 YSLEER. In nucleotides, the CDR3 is TGCGCCAGCAGCCAAGAAAGGGGGTACACTGAAGCTTTCTTT. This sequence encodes CASSQERGYTEAFF.

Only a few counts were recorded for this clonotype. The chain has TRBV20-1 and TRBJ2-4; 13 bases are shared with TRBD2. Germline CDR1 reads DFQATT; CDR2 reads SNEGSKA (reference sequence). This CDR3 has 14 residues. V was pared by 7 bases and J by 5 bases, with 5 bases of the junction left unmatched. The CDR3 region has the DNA TGCAGTGTTGCGACTAGCGGGGGGCAAAACATTCAGTACTTC. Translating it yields CSVATSGGQNIQYF.

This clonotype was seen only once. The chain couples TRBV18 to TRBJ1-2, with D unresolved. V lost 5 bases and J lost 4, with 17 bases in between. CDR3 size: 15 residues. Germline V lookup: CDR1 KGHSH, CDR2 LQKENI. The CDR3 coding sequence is TGTGCCAGCTCAACCACAGAGAGACCGGTCTATGGCTACACCTTC. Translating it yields CASSTTERPVYGYTF.

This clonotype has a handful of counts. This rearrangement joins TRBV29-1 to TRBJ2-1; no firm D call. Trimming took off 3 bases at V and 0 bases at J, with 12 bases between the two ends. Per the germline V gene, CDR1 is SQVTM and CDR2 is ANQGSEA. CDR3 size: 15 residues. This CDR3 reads CSVDLGRISYNEQFF. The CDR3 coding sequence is TGCAGCGTTGACCTGGGCCGAATCTCCTACAATGAGCAGTTCTTC.